This TCR beta chain emerged from a study of identical twins (dated by TCRdb to 2016 to 2017). Regarding the research as a whole: The study deep-sequenced TCR alpha and beta repertoires from monozygotic twins, unrelated adults of various ages and cord blood to test whether fetal clonotypes persist. To rule out contamination, replicate twin experiments were performed at different times with different library preparation protocols.

The CDR3 numbers 16 residues from cysteine through phenylalanine. Only the CDR3 part of the read is kept: 48 bases, read in frame from the first base. CDR1 DFQATT and CDR2 SNEGSKA were looked up in the germline V gene (reference sequence). V drops 4 bases and J drops 1 base, leaving 20 bases in between. Study-wide findings and limitations: The excess sharing between twins in beta out-of-frame sequences was weaker because fewer shared sequences reduced the signal-to-noise ratio. Out-of-frame TCR alpha sequences shared between twins showed an excess of low generation-probability sequences compared with coincidental sharing between unrelated individuals. Invariant T cells such as MAIT and iNKT could partly confound zero-insertion analyses, though diverse VJ usage argued against this for most clonotypes. Conclusions relied on cross-sectional statistical analysis, since the same donors could not be followed over many years. Abundant cord blood beta clonotypes had fewer insertions, young adult naive repertoires showed a similar but weaker trend, and memory repertoires showed no such trend. In monozygotic twins, out-of-frame TCR alpha sharing was systematically underestimated by recombination models, although the models agreed with sharing between unrelated individuals.

Libraries came from 5' RACE. Data came from an Illumina HiSeq 2000. A universal primer binding site was added through template switching, and the final cDNA carried a unique molecular identifier so that TCR cDNA molecules could be counted accurately. First-strand cDNA for TCR alpha and beta chains was synthesized from specific primers in the conserved constant-segment region. To control for contamination, every cDNA library was double barcoded, receiving both a SMART-Mk sample barcode and Illumina barcodes. TruSeq adapter sequences along with Illumina sample barcodes were introduced in two successive PCR steps. TCR alpha and beta cDNA libraries were sequenced on the Illumina HiSeq platform with custom primers. The source study handled its data this way. Unique molecular identifiers were extracted from raw reads with MiGEC, and CDR3 positions were determined with MiXCR. Recombination models were inferred per individual with the repgenHMM and IGoR tools using an EM algorithm. Shared clonotype analysis was performed with the tcR package in R, normalizing sharing by the product of cloneset sizes. To study raw recombination free of thymic and clonal selection effects, out-of-frame nonproductive sequences were analyzed. TCRdb trimmed public reads at Q25 via fastp, called clones via MiXCR and kept in-frame beta chains. Rows with one shared CDR3 protein collapse into an entry with the most common genes and DNA. TCRdb's processing, not the authors' own work, is the source of the V and J calls. Counted in this sample were 640,000 or so distinct CDR3 sequences; roughly 6% of them appeared once. The ten most abundant clones make up approximately 1.6% of the sample.

All donors were healthy Caucasians. Three unrelated non-twin adults were additionally sequenced: a male aged 18 to 30, a male aged 50 to 60 and a female aged 50 to 60. Using Miltenyi CD45RO+ enrichment and human naive T-cell isolation kits, memory (CD45RO+) and naive T cells were isolated from PBMC. Details on this clonotype: This receptor's antigen is unknown. Base quality data are lacking; no much larger clone is found one base away.

The chain is assembled from TRBV20-1 and TRBJ2-7; the D gene is not confidently resolved. This clonotype was obtained from a man between 18 and 35 years old in good health. Sequenced input: naive T cells sorted from blood. The sample's cell subset or site label, decoded: cells isolated with a human naive T-cell isolation kit. The CDR3 reads as follows: CSANRVAPELSYEQYF. The DNA sequence is TGCAGTGCTAACCGAGTCGCCCCGGAATTGTCCTACGAGCAGTACTTC.